This entry describes one T cell receptor (beta chain). This clonotype has more than one count but fewer than ten. It lacks a known antigen. The record has no base qualities; no much larger clone is one base away. The method behind the library was multiplex PCR. Sequencing was carried out with an Illumina HiSeq 4000. CDR3 regions were amplified by Arm-PCR with iRepertoire HTBI primers to construct TCR beta libraries. Before sequencing, the PCR products underwent gel purification. Under the source paper's analysis protocol: Gene usage analysis of CDR3 amino acid clonotypes used the roughly 60 TRBV and around 13 TRBJ segments found across samples. COPE and FqMerger were used to merge the filtered high-quality paired reads into contigs. BLAST was used to align contigs to the IMGT TRBV, TRBD and TRBJ reference genes, and CDR3 was defined following IMGT. Any clonotype with a frequency above 0.1% was counted as a highly expanded clone. Shannon entropy served as the measure of repertoire diversity, while the Gini coefficient captured V-J evenness. Clonotypes shared by more than one individual were considered public. TCRdb reprocessing: public reads trimmed at Q25 with fastp, clones called with MiXCR, in-frame beta chains kept. Each CDR3 protein gets just one entry, which takes the most common genes and DNA from the rows behind it. TCRdb's processing, not the authors', yielded these V and J calls. This sample comprises around 300,000 distinct CDR3 sequences, approximately 20% of them detected only once. In total, the top ten clones hold roughly 56% of the sample.

Reading from cysteine to phenylalanine, the CDR3 counts 13 amino acids. The DNA shown is the 39-base CDR3, in frame from base 1. Trimmed from V: 6 bases; trimmed from J: 1 base; junction bases lacking a gene match: 3. Based on the germline V gene, the CDR1 and CDR2 sequences are MNHNS and SASEGT. The data are from a study of regulatory T cells in long-lasting Graves disease (dated by TCRdb to about 2021). With regard to the full study: Persistent Graves' disease was defined as antithyroid drug treatment for over 5 years with persistently positive TSH receptor autoantibodies. Patients with persistent Graves' disease were compared with patients with newly diagnosed Graves' disease using TCR sequencing and RNA sequencing of peripheral blood. The study was conducted in China and was registered as a clinical trial. A total of 35 or so samples underwent TCR sequencing: some 13 from persistent and about 20 from newly diagnosed Graves' disease patients. Antithyroid drugs had been taken for roughly 10 years on average by persistent Graves' disease patients in the clinical cohort. Overall study results and their limits: The authors acknowledged the small sample size as a limitation that may reduce accuracy. Lower TCR Shannon entropy and fewer highly expanded clones were observed in persistent Graves' disease patients than in newly diagnosed patients, which suggested clonal expansion. Persistent patients shared more public clonotypes among themselves (around 3,000) than newly diagnosed patients did (over 950). Sequencing and analysis were limited to the TCR beta chain. Persistent disease showed preferential use of TRBV28, TRBJ1-2 and TRBJ2-5, whereas newly diagnosed disease favored TRBV20-1 and TRBJ2-1. The study examined only peripheral blood because the primary lesion, thyroid tissue, could not be accessed.

The time point label, as the study defines it: persistent/refractory GD, antithyroid drugs over 5 years with positive TRAb. RNA was extracted from PBMCs in TRIzol for both TCR sequencing and RNA sequencing. The diagnosis of Graves' disease was made according to American Thyroid Association guidelines. The patients came from an endocrinology department in Xi'an, China. Each patient gave 9 to 10 milliliters of peripheral blood, collected in an EDTA anticoagulant tube. Ficoll Paque Plus density gradient separation was used to isolate PBMCs, and no further T cell sorting was performed. An Agilent 2100 Bioanalyzer and agarose gel were used to check RNA quality, and a NanoDrop 2000 was used to measure RNA concentration.

This TCR came from a female donor with Graves disease. The V and J segments used are TRBV6-1 and TRBJ2-7; 7 bases in the junction line up with TRBD1. Sequencing used peripheral blood mononuclear cells (PBMCs), obtained when the disease was refractory, from a patient treated with antithyroid drugs. CDR3 loop: CASRMTGSYEQYF. The DNA reads as follows: TGTGCCAGCAGGATGACAGGGTCCTACGAGCAGTACTTC.